Described below is a single T cell receptor beta chain sequence and its context. This record belongs to a study of blood T cell repertoires in COVID-19. Study in general: Samples came from the United States, Italy and Spain, spanning acute and convalescent COVID-19.

TCRdb's copy holds only in-frame clones and misses some; the assay was immunoSEQ multiplex PCR. The table shows 350,000 or so clones, with about 86% occurring only once. Trimming at V came to 4 bases and at J to 0 bases, leaving 6 bases not matched to a gene. The germline V gene encodes CDR1 SGHKS and CDR2 YYEKEE (reference sequence). CDR3 length equals 15 residues. Those who participated ranged in age from about 18 to 89 years and resided in 20 to 30 US areas. The receptor comes from a woman aged 40 to 50 with acute COVID-19. The sample consisted of PBMCs or T cells enriched from blood (not recorded which). The chain uses TRBV5-5 and TRBJ1-2, with 7 positions matching TRBD1. CDR3 loop: CASSHTGDPNYGYTF. The CDR3 DNA reads as TGTGCCAGCAGCCATACAGGGGACCCTAACTATGGCTACACCTTC.